Listed below are T cell receptor beta chains from one sample, sequenced in a study of blood T cell repertoires in COVID-19. TCRdb keeps only in-frame clones here, not all; method: immunoSEQ multiplex PCR. The data show roughly 100,000 clones, about nine tenths seen once. The sequenced sample was peripheral blood. Receptors were obtained from a woman aged 80 or over in a cohort sampled during active COVID-19. CDR3s include the opening cysteine and the closing phenylalanine or tryptophan. A D gene is named only where the DNA matches it firmly. Clone size is given for some rows only: seen once, a few or many times, or a class if the clone is expanded.

clone size: NA; D gene: TRBD1; V gene: TRBV24-1; J gene: TRBJ2-7; CDR3 DNA: TGTGCCACCAGTGAGGGGACAGGGGGATCGGGCGAGCAGTACTTC; CDR3 protein: CATSEGTGGSGEQYF
clone size: NA; D gene: TRBD1; V gene: TRBV5-1; J gene: TRBJ2-7; CDR3 DNA: TGCGCCAGCAGCTCGTGGACAGGGGTTGTGGACGAGCAGTACTTC; CDR3 protein: CASSSWTGVVDEQYF
clone size: NA; D gene: TRBD2; V gene: TRBV27; J gene: TRBJ2-1; CDR3 DNA: TGTGCCAGCAGTTTATTACTAGCGGGAGTGAGGAATGAGCAGTTCTTC; CDR3 protein: CASSLLLAGVRNEQFF
clone size: NA; D gene: TRBD2; V gene: TRBV19; J gene: TRBJ2-1; CDR3 DNA: TGTGCCAGTAGGGGACTAGCGGGTGGCGATGAGCAGTTCTTC; CDR3 protein: CASRGLAGGDEQFF
clone size: NA; D gene: NA; V gene: TRBV7-3; J gene: TRBJ2-2; CDR3 DNA: TGTGCCAGCAGCTTACCCCAGGGGCCCACCGGGGAGCTGTTTTTT; CDR3 protein: CASSLPQGPTGELFF
clone size: once; D gene: TRBD1; V gene: TRBV12-3/TRBV12-4; J gene: TRBJ2-7; CDR3 DNA: TGTGCCAGCAGCCGGGACAGCTACGAGCAGTACTTC; CDR3 protein: CASSRDSYEQYF
clone size: NA; D gene: NA; V gene: TRBV18; J gene: TRBJ1-4; CDR3 DNA: TGTGCCAGCTCACCAGAGCAGAGTCGGGCAACTAATGAAAAACTGTTTTTT; CDR3 protein: CASSPEQSRATNEKLFF
clone size: NA; D gene: NA; V gene: TRBV5-1; J gene: TRBJ1-1; CDR3 DNA: TGCGCCAGCAGTGGGGCACCCACTGAAGCTTTCTTT; CDR3 protein: CASSGAPTEAFF
clone size: NA; D gene: TRBD1; V gene: TRBV5-1; J gene: TRBJ2-5; CDR3 DNA: TGCGCCAGCAGCTTGGCCCCCCTCGGGACAGTACAAGAGACCCAGTACTTC; CDR3 protein: CASSLAPLGTVQETQYF
clone size: NA; D gene: TRBD2; V gene: TRBV5-1; J gene: TRBJ2-1; CDR3 DNA: TGCGCCAGCAGCAAGGGACTAGTGGGAGGCAATGAGCAGTTCTTC; CDR3 protein: CASSKGLVGGNEQFF
clone size: NA; D gene: NA; V gene: TRBV5-1; J gene: TRBJ1-4; CDR3 DNA: TGCGCCAGCAGCTTGGGGCAGGGCCGAGAAAAACTGTTTTTT; CDR3 protein: CASSLGQGREKLFF
clone size: NA; D gene: TRBD2; V gene: TRBV7-2; J gene: TRBJ2-7; CDR3 DNA: TGTGCCAGCAGCGCGGTAGCGGGAGGGAAGTACGAGCAGTACTTC; CDR3 protein: CASSAVAGGKYEQYF
clone size: NA; D gene: TRBD2; V gene: TRBV11-2; J gene: TRBJ2-7; CDR3 DNA: TGTGCCAGCAGTTCCGTGGGACTAGCCCTCGAGCAGTACTTC; CDR3 protein: CASSSVGLALEQYF
clone size: NA; D gene: NA; V gene: TRBV3-1/TRBV3-2; J gene: TRBJ2-7; CDR3 DNA: TGTGCCAGCAGCCCCTCGGGTGAGGGCCGAGGGGAGCAGTACTTC; CDR3 protein: CASSPSGEGRGEQYF
clone size: NA; D gene: NA; V gene: TRBV6-1; J gene: TRBJ1-5; CDR3 DNA: TGTGCCAGCAGTGAAGCACCTCACTCAAGCAATCAGCCCCAGCATTTT; CDR3 protein: CASSEAPHSSNQPQHF
clone size: NA; D gene: NA; V gene: TRBV15; J gene: TRBJ1-1; CDR3 DNA: TGTGCCACCAGCGAGGGCTTGAACACTGAAGCTTTCTTT; CDR3 protein: CATSEGLNTEAFF
clone size: NA; D gene: NA; V gene: TRBV25-1; J gene: TRBJ2-3; CDR3 DNA: TGTGCCAGCAGTGTCCTCACAGATACGCAGTATTTT; CDR3 protein: CASSVLTDTQYF
clone size: few; D gene: NA; V gene: TRBV6-1; J gene: TRBJ1-6; CDR3 DNA: TGTGCCAGCAGTGAGGGCGGGCCCCTCCACTTT; CDR3 protein: CASSEGGPLHF
clone size: NA; D gene: TRBD1; V gene: TRBV7-2; J gene: TRBJ2-2; CDR3 DNA: TGTGCCAGCAGCCCCCGTTTAGAGGGGGCGGGCACCGGGGAGCTGTTTTTT; CDR3 protein: CASSPRLEGAGTGELFF
clone size: few; D gene: TRBD1; V gene: TRBV28; J gene: TRBJ1-3; CDR3 DNA: TGTGCCAGTGGGACAGGGGGCATCTCTGGAAACACCATATATTTT; CDR3 protein: CASGTGGISGNTIYF
clone size: NA; D gene: NA; V gene: TRBV6-1; J gene: TRBJ1-5; CDR3 DNA: TGTGCCAGCAGTGAAATCCGGGGCGGGATTCAGTCAAATCAGCCCCAGCATTTT; CDR3 protein: CASSEIRGGIQSNQPQHF
clone size: NA; D gene: TRBD1; V gene: TRBV10-3; J gene: TRBJ2-1; CDR3 DNA: TGTGCCATCAGTGCCGCCGGGACAGGGGTTTTGAATGAGCAGTTCTTC; CDR3 protein: CAISAAGTGVLNEQFF
clone size: NA; D gene: TRBD1; V gene: TRBV3-1/TRBV3-2; J gene: TRBJ1-1; CDR3 DNA: TGTGCCAGCAGCCCCCGACAGGGGAAGAGAGCTTTCTTT; CDR3 protein: CASSPRQGKRAFF
clone size: NA; D gene: NA; V gene: TRBV3-1/TRBV3-2; J gene: TRBJ1-1; CDR3 DNA: TGTGCCAGCAGCTCCGGGGTGAACACTGAAGCTTTCTTT; CDR3 protein: CASSSGVNTEAFF
clone size: NA; D gene: NA; V gene: TRBV19; J gene: TRBJ2-5; CDR3 DNA: TGTGCCAGTAGTATTGGGGCTCAAGAGACCCAGTACTTC; CDR3 protein: CASSIGAQETQYF
clone size: NA; D gene: NA; V gene: TRBV3-1/TRBV3-2; J gene: TRBJ1-2; CDR3 DNA: TGTGCCAGCAGCCAAGCTCCGACGGGGGGCTACACCTTC; CDR3 protein: CASSQAPTGGYTF
clone size: NA; D gene: NA; V gene: TRBV19; J gene: TRBJ1-2; CDR3 DNA: TGTGCCAGTAGTGCGGGATCGCCGGGACCCCTCTATGGCTACACCTTC; CDR3 protein: CASSAGSPGPLYGYTF
clone size: NA; D gene: NA; V gene: TRBV27; J gene: TRBJ1-2; CDR3 DNA: TGTGCCAGCTCCCTGCGCCAGGGCTATGGCTACACCTTC; CDR3 protein: CASSLRQGYGYTF
clone size: NA; D gene: NA; V gene: TRBV3-1/TRBV3-2; J gene: TRBJ2-7; CDR3 DNA: TGTGCCAGCAGCCAAGTCTTCGCTTTTGGGGGCCACGAGCAGTACTTC; CDR3 protein: CASSQVFAFGGHEQYF
clone size: NA; D gene: TRBD2; V gene: TRBV3-1/TRBV3-2; J gene: TRBJ2-3; CDR3 DNA: TGTGCCAGCAGCCAAGGGGTACCGGGACTAGCGGGGAGCACAGATACGCAGTATTTT; CDR3 protein: CASSQGVPGLAGSTDTQYF
clone size: NA; D gene: NA; V gene: TRBV9; J gene: TRBJ1-3; CDR3 DNA: TGTGCCACTTCAGGGATCTCTGGAAACACCATATATTTT; CDR3 protein: CATSGISGNTIYF
clone size: NA; D gene: NA; V gene: TRBV7-2; J gene: TRBJ1-2; CDR3 DNA: TGTGCCAGCGCGGGGGGCAGTGGCTACACCTTC; CDR3 protein: CASAGGSGYTF
clone size: NA; D gene: NA; V gene: TRBV7-9; J gene: TRBJ2-7; CDR3 DNA: TGTGCCAGCAGCCCGGTTTTGCCGCCCTACGAGCAGTACTTC; CDR3 protein: CASSPVLPPYEQYF
clone size: NA; D gene: TRBD1; V gene: TRBV5-8; J gene: TRBJ2-5; CDR3 DNA: TGTGCCAGCAGCTTGGATAGAGGACAGGGGGCGAGAGAGACCCAGTACTTC; CDR3 protein: CASSLDRGQGARETQYF
clone size: NA; D gene: NA; V gene: TRBV6-5; J gene: TRBJ2-2; CDR3 DNA: TGTGCCAGCAGAACCACTATGACCGGGGAGCTGTTTTTT; CDR3 protein: CASRTTMTGELFF
clone size: once; D gene: TRBD1; V gene: TRBV18; J gene: TRBJ1-5; CDR3 DNA: TGTGCCAGCTCTCTATCCGTAACAGGGGAAGGGGGCAATCAGCCCCAGCATTTT; CDR3 protein: CASSLSVTGEGGNQPQHF
clone size: NA; D gene: NA; V gene: TRBV5-4; J gene: TRBJ1-1; CDR3 DNA: TGTGCCAGCAGCAGCATGAACACTGAAGCTTTCTTT; CDR3 protein: CASSSMNTEAFF
clone size: NA; D gene: NA; V gene: TRBV30; J gene: TRBJ2-1; CDR3 DNA: TGTGCCTGGAGCCTACACGGAGGGTACAATGAGCAGTTCTTC; CDR3 protein: CAWSLHGGYNEQFF